The clone carrying this T cell receptor beta chain was seen many times. The data were obtained in a study of T cells in Graves' hyperthyroidism and ophthalmopathy. The CDR3 contains 15 residues. V lost 5 bases and J 4 bases, leaving 17 bases between the germline ends. The V gene's germline CDR1 is SGHTA and CDR2 FQGNSA. Amplification of TCR beta CDR3 regions used RNA as the template. Researchers ran a first-round RT-PCR on the TCR CDR3 using the HTBI primer set. TCRdb analysed the multiplex PCR reads with MiXCR anew, one entry per CDR3 protein. The sample yields approximately 420,000 distinct CDR3 sequences, roughly an eighth seen once. Calling Graves' hyperthyroidism stable meant ophthalmopathy did not progress within 18 months. Exclusion followed for patients with uncontrolled infection, other autoimmune disease, pregnancy or lactation.

The TCR comes from a woman between 18 and 29 years old with Graves' hyperthyroidism. The sample comprised blood. This chain uses TRBV7-2 with TRBJ1-2, with D perhaps TRBD1 (6 bases). The CDR3 here is CASSTRQAGRYGYTF. CDR3 DNA sequence: TGTGCCAGCAGCACCAGACAGGCCGGGCGCTATGGCTACACCTTC.